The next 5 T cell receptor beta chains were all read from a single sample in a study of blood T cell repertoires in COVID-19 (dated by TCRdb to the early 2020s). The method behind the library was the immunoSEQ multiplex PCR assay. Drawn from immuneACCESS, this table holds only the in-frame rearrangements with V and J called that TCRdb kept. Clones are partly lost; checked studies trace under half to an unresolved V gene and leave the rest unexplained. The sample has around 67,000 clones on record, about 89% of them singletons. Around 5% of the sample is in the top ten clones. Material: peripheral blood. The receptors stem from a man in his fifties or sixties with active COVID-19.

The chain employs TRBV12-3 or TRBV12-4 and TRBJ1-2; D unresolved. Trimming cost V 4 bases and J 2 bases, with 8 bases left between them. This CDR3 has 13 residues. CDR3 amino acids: CASSYGTNYGYTF. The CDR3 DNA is TGTGCCAGCAGTTATGGCACCAACTATGGCTACACCTTC.

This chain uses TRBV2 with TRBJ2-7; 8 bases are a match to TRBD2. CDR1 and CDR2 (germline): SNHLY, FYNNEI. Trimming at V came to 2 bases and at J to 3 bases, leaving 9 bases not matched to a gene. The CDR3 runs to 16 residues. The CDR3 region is CASSEISGTPYYEQYF. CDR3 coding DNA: TGTGCCAGCAGTGAAATTAGCGGGACCCCCTACTACGAGCAGTACTTC.

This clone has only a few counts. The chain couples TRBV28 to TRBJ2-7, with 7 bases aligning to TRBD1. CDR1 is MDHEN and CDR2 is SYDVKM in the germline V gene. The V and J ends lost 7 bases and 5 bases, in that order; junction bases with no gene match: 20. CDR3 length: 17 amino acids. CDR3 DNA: TGTGCCAGCATTAACGGGCAGGGGGAATCGGGTTACCACGAGCAGTACTTC. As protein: CASINGQGESGYHEQYF.

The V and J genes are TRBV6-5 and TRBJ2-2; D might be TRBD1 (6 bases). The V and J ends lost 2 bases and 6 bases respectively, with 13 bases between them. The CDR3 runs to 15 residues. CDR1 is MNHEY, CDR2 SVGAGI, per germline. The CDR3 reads CASSYLGQGSGELFF. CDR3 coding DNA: TGTGCCAGCAGTTACCTGGGACAAGGCTCCGGGGAGCTGTTTTTT.

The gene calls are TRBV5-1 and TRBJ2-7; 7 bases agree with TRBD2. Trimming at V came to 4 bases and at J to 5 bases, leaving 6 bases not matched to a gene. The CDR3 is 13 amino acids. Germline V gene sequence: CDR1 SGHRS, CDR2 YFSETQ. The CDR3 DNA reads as TGCGCCAGCAGCACCGGACTAGGGGACGAGCAGTACTTC. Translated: CASSTGLGDEQYF. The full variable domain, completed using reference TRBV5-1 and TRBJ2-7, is KAGVTQTPRYLIKTRGQQVTLSCSPISGHRSVSWYQQTPGQGLQFLFEYFSETQRNKGNFPGRFSGRQFSNSRSEMNVSTLELGDSALYLCASSTGLGDEQYFGPGTRLTVT.